These T cell receptor beta chains were read from a single sample in a study of blood T cell repertoires in COVID-19. Clones were sequenced by immunoSEQ multiplex PCR, and TCRdb holds only the in-frame ones, with some missing. The profile covers 250,000 to 300,000 clones, with approximately 91% appearing a single time and about 1% taken by the ten largest. Input material: PBMCs or T cells enriched from blood (not recorded which). The receptors were sampled from a woman aged 25 to 39 who had recovered from COVID-19. CDR3s include the opening cysteine and the closing phenylalanine or tryptophan. The D gene is left open where the match is weak. The size of a clone is reported for some rows only, either as once, few or many, or as a class for expanded clones.

TRBD1	TRBJ1-2	-	TRBV27	CASSPGTAGSYGYTF	TGTGCCAGCAGTCCCGGGACAGCCGGATCCTATGGCTACACCTTC
-	TRBJ2-5	-	TRBV7-2	CASSLGEVSETQYF	TGTGCCAGCAGCTTAGGAGAGGTTAGCGAGACCCAGTACTTC
-	TRBJ2-5	few	TRBV3-1/TRBV3-2	CASSQFLTGPTGQETQYF	TGTGCCAGCAGCCAATTCCTTACCGGGCCTACGGGGCAAGAGACCCAGTACTTC
TRBD1	TRBJ1-5	-	TRBV3-1/TRBV3-2	CASSQETGALNQPQHF	TGTGCCAGCAGCCAAGAGACAGGGGCCCTCAATCAGCCCCAGCATTTT
TRBD1	TRBJ1-2	-	TRBV12-3/TRBV12-4	CASSPGQAYGYTF	TGTGCCAGCAGTCCGGGACAGGCCTATGGCTACACCTTC
-	TRBJ1-5	-	TRBV28	CASSLPDIPHRNNQPQHF	TGTGCCAGCAGTTTGCCCGACATACCCCATCGAAACAATCAGCCCCAGCATTTT
-	TRBJ2-7	-	TRBV5-4	CASSLPGVYEQYF	TGTGCCAGCAGCTTGCCAGGGGTCTACGAGCAGTACTTC
TRBD1	TRBJ1-2	few	TRBV5-1	CASSEPGQGLRGYTF	TGCGCCAGCAGCGAACCGGGACAGGGGCTTCGGGGCTACACCTTC
TRBD1	TRBJ1-1	-	TRBV5-1	CASSSGQGKAFF	TGCGCCAGCAGCTCAGGACAGGGGAAAGCTTTCTTT
-	TRBJ1-3	-	TRBV4-1	CASSQDWRQVVSSTIYF	TGCGCCAGCAGCCAAGACTGGAGACAGGTGGTTTCTTCCACCATATATTTT
TRBD1	TRBJ1-2	-	TRBV6-1	CASSEITPRGQGYTF	TGTGCCAGCAGTGAAATAACCCCGAGGGGGCAGGGCTACACCTTC
TRBD2	TRBJ2-3	-	TRBV9	CASSASGTSGRSDTQYF	TGTGCCAGCAGCGCCTCCGGGACTAGCGGGAGATCAGATACGCAGTATTTT
TRBD1	TRBJ1-6	-	TRBV5-1	CASSLSGQGNSPLHF	TGCGCCAGCAGCTTGTCGGGACAGGGGAATTCACCCCTCCACTTT
TRBD2	TRBJ2-1	once	TRBV4-1	CASSQDRGHSGRPYVAGFF	TGCGCCAGCAGCCAGGATAGGGGCCATAGCGGGAGGCCCTATGTTGCAGGGTTCTTC
-	TRBJ1-2	-	TRBV27	CASSFRTSNYGYTF	TGTGCCAGCAGTTTTCGGACTTCTAACTATGGCTACACCTTC
TRBD1	TRBJ1-1	-	TRBV27	CASSLSRTGTEAFF	TGTGCCAGCAGTTTATCGAGGACAGGCACCGAAGCTTTCTTT
TRBD1	TRBJ2-7	-	TRBV5-4	CASSGPDRGALEQYF	TGTGCCAGCAGCGGACCCGACAGGGGAGCGCTCGAGCAGTACTTC